Listed here are 6 T cell receptor beta chains from one sample, sequenced in a study of PD-1 blockade in classical Hodgkin lymphoma. Clones were read by immunoSEQ multiplex PCR, and TCRdb kept only the in-frame ones, dropping some. The table shows roughly 40,000 clones, with around 71% occurring only once. Each and every patient relapsed after autologous stem cell transplantation, and patients got differing brentuximab vedotin exposure. Source: peripheral blood mononuclear cells (PBMCs), taken at baseline. These receptors all stem from a human donor with classical Hodgkin lymphoma.

This clone has only a few counts. The V gene is TRBV7-9, the J gene TRBJ2-7, with TRBD1 identical over 8 bases. The V segment lost 5 bases and the J segment 4 bases; nucleotides outside the gene matches: 7. CDR3 length equals 14 residues. CDR1 and CDR2 from the germline V gene are SEHNR and FQNEAQ (reference sequence). The DNA for the CDR3 is TGTGCCAGCAGCGCACAGGGGGTCTTTTACGAGCAGTACTTC. Residues: CASSAQGVFYEQYF.

The count of this clone is one. The rearrangement joins TRBV5-4 to TRBJ2-5; no firm D call. Matching the DNA end better, TRBJ2-7 makes the J call doubtful. CDR3 length: 13 amino acids. Germline V lookup: CDR1 SGHNT, CDR2 YYREEE (reference sequence). This chain's CDR3 is CASSLTLNYEQYF. The CDR3 bases are TGTGCCAGCAGCTTGACCTTAAACTACGAGCAGTACTTC.

This clone is medium-sized (0.01 to 0.1%) in the sample. The rearrangement links TRBV13 to TRBJ2-1; D is unclear. The CDR3 consists of 13 residues. V shed 0 bases and J shed 12 bases, with 12 bases lying between them. Germline CDR1 is PRHDT and CDR2 is FYEKMQ (reference sequence). The CDR3 reads CASSLGLGSRQFF. The CDR3 DNA sequence: TGTGCCAGCAGCTTAGGTCTAGGCTCTAGGCAGTTCTTC. Full variable domain (outside the CDR3, taken from reference TRBV13 and TRBJ2-1): AAGVIQSPRHLIKEKRETATLKCYPIPRHDTVYWYQQGPGQDPQFLISFYEKMQSDKGSIPDRFSAQQFSDYHSELNMSSLELGDSALYFCASSLGLGSRQFFGPGTRLTVL.

The rearrangement links TRBV18 to TRBJ1-3; TRBD1 matches 7 bases. The CDR3 runs 19 residues. Germline values: CDR1 KGHSH, CDR2 LQKENI. V shed 3 bases, J shed 0 bases, and the junction held 14 bases outside the gene matches. The CDR3 nucleotides read TGTGCCAGCTCACCTATAAACCAAGGGGGCAGTGCCTCTGGAAACACCATATATTTT. The encoded protein is CASSPINQGGSASGNTIYF.

This sequence joins TRBV9 and TRBJ2-5; 8 positions match TRBD2. V was pared by 0 bases and J by 5 bases, with 6 bases of the junction left unmatched. The CDR3 is 15 residues long. Germline V gives CDR1 SGDLS, CDR2 YYNGEE. The CDR3 here is CASSVAGGAAETQYF. CDR3 DNA sequence: TGTGCCAGCAGCGTAGCCGGGGGGGCCGCGGAGACCCAGTACTTC.

The chain uses TRBV6-5 and TRBJ2-1; the match to TRBD2 covers 11 bases. Germline loops: CDR1 MNHEY, CDR2 SVGAGI. The V and J ends lost 6 bases and 10 bases, in that order; junction bases with no gene match: 11. The CDR3 is 15 residues long. The CDR3 protein is CASSYPTSGVGEQFF. The CDR3 DNA is TGTGCCAGCAGCTACCCGACTAGCGGGGTGGGAGAGCAGTTCTTC.